Described below is a single TCR beta chain sequence and its context. Its antigen has not been determined. Per-base qualities were not stored, and no clone one base away is much larger. The cohort was made up of under 800 healthy bone marrow donors. At the time of sampling, all cohort members were nominally healthy, though unrecorded immune exposures were likely present. The donor was CMV seropositive and belonged to the group of over 250 seropositive cohort members. Every donor gave a peripheral blood sample, and the peripheral blood mononuclear cells from that sample were used for TCR beta sequencing. The Qiagen DNeasy Blood Extraction Kit was used to extract genomic DNA from the blood cell samples. This entry is derived from a study of cytomegalovirus exposure and HLA in healthy donors listed by TCRdb under 2017. In the study overall: In an earlier analysis of around 540 of the donors, approximately 300 Gb of sequence data and approximately 120 million unique TCR beta sequences from roughly 190 million T cells were reported. In a later analysis, previously published TCR beta repertoires from fewer than 750 donors were re-analyzed and high-resolution HLA genotyping was added so that TCR occurrence patterns could be studied. The T cell repertoires of 666 subjects were profiled by immunosequencing and related to cytomegalovirus serostatus. In a later genetic analysis, genome-wide SNP genotypes for about 55% of the 666 donors were used, and that subset was treated as a discovery cohort. Class I and class II HLA loci were covered by the typing at four-digit resolution. The number of donors typed differed by locus, with about 629-640 for A, B, C, DRB1 and DQB1, approximately 500 for DQA1, 600 to 610 for DPA1, and under 490 for DPB1. An early release covering over 500 HLA-typed donors comprised 300 to 350 gigabases of sequencing data and roughly 86 million unique TCR sequences. Several DR-DQ haplotypes were handled as single units for association and clustering because linkage in the cohort was strong. The aim of the study was to test whether cataloging public T cell receptors could identify signatures of past pathogen exposure. Among 398 genotyped donors of the cohort, an average of roughly 230,000 unique TCR beta nucleotide sequences was sequenced per donor, of which about 18% were non-productive. Donor age, sex, ethnicity and CMV serostatus were collected together with the repertoire data. The study combined high-throughput TCR immunosequencing, statistical association of individual TCRs with disease status, and machine learning to predict cytomegalovirus infection status. The later analysis used no new phenotypic data to find candidate immune exposures, relying instead on TCR beta sequences and their occurrence across donors. In an earlier analysis of 500 to 650 of the donors, high-throughput TCR beta sequencing was used to judge whether each TCR beta V gene segment behaved as functional or pseudogenic. In addition to the first cohort of 650 to 750 subjects, a separate validation cohort of approximately 130 different subjects was used. Every repertoire in the discovery cohort had been generated on one and the same sequencing platform. Among the approximately 420 genotyped donors, about 83% belonged to the genetic ancestry cluster associated with self-reported Caucasian donors. Points the paper makes about the study in general: A few of the identified cytomegalovirus-associated TCR beta chains were confirmed in vitro to be specific for cytomegalovirus antigens. In a later analysis, several top co-occurrence clusters were reported to appear linked to parvovirus B19, influenza, CMV and Epstein-Barr virus. An earlier analysis of approximately 590 of the donors showed that most TCR beta V segments appeared in productive rearrangements either about 87% or about 30% of the time, which broadly matched IMGT annotations. In this cohort, only TCR beta chains were sequenced, and detectable features were limited by the absence of alpha or paired-chain data. Sequencing depth was assumed to be roughly uniform across donors in the presence/absence analyses, though that assumption may not hold. In a later analysis, the rate of TCR association differed among HLA loci, with DRB1 alleles having the most associated TCRs and HLA-C alleles having the fewest. In both the original and validation cohorts, the classifier was reported to diagnose cytomegalovirus status with high specificity and sensitivity. The only immune exposure information available for the cohort was CMV serostatus. A further reported finding was that TCR beta sequences accurately predicted the HLA-A and HLA-B alleles for most subjects in the first cohort. When HLA alleles, especially DR and DQ, strongly co-occurred, TCR associations were difficult to assign to individual alleles. A later analysis found that HLA-associated TCR beta chains were more clonally expanded and had lower generation probabilities than equally common non-associated chains. In a later genetic analysis, fewer N-insertions in productive TCRs were reported among donors in an Asian-associated ancestry cluster than the approximately 670-donor mean. Specific HLA alleles were associated with over 15,000 TCR beta sequences at a false discovery rate of 0.05 in a later analysis. Most TCR sequences were observed very rarely across donors, whereas some public TCRs were present in many individuals. In a later genetic analysis, a missense DCLRE1C variant was associated with V-gene and J-gene trimming of TCR beta chains, and the association was replicated in an independent cohort. Because counts were too low, about 15 rarely observed V segments, including chromosome 9 orphons, were left out of the earlier analysis of 587 of the donors. In a later analysis, most CMV-associated TCR beta chains were found to appear HLA-restricted, with HLA associations seemingly driven largely by CMV exposure. Linkage disequilibrium might explain the correlated functional status among segregating V segments, but an unknown experimental factor could not be excluded. A cluster of highly shared sequence variants was judged likely to represent a technical artifact of the sequencing pipeline. The study gave a list of 150 to 200 TCR beta chains associated with cytomegalovirus. Because HLA typing was unavailable for some donors at each locus, only the typed subset was used in association tests. The authors suggested that the approach could potentially be generalized to other disease states and immunological phenotypes. The 87-base-pair reads could not distinguish some IMGT-functional V segments, including TRBV6-2 and TRBV6-3, so those segments were excluded.

Preparation of the library involved the immunoSEQ multiplex PCR assay. For the multiplex PCR, a mixture combining 60 forward primers for TCR Vbeta segments and 13 reverse primers for TCR Jbeta segments was used. Amplification of the CDR3 region of rearranged TCR beta genes was performed with a multiplex PCR assay on genomic DNA. The Illumina HiSeq System was used to sequence the amplified TCR beta libraries as 87-base-pair reads. As for the original processing: A later analysis tallied approximately 87 million unique TCR beta chains across the 666 repertoires, and roughly 11 million of those chains were shared by two or more donors. To remove PCR and sequencing errors, raw reads were error-corrected and collapsed into unique sequences using a nearest-neighbor algorithm that merged closely related sequences. CDR3 sequences were aligned to IMGT reference sequences to assign V, D and J gene segments. For a sequence to be retained, at least a six-nucleotide match to both a V gene segment and a J gene segment was required. A rearrangement counted as productive if the CDR3 had no stop codons and remained in frame with V and J, and every other rearrangement counted as non-productive. CDR3 was defined according to IMGT convention as the region running from the second conserved V-encoded cysteine to the conserved J-encoded phenylalanine. The earlier analysis of some 580 of the donors excluded any sequence lacking an unambiguous match to a single V gene segment. In an earlier analysis of a few hundred of the donors, V segments were called functional above 56.7% productive rearrangements and were called segregating when the between-donor standard deviation exceeded 5%. A statistical classification framework was built for diagnosing cytomegalovirus status from the catalog of TCR beta chain sequences. V and J gene assignment, in a later analysis, came from comparing TCR nucleotide sequences with IMGT/GENE-DB human TR gene sequences. In a later analysis, CDR3 sequences and most-parsimonious VDJ recombination scenarios were assigned using the TCRdist pipeline. In a later analysis, each TCR beta chain was defined by its CDR3 amino acid sequence together with its V-gene family, and reads lacking a unique V-gene family were excluded. To address suspected cross-contamination and a sequencing artifact, a later analysis removed over 500 highly shared, low-generation-probability nucleotide sequences. In a later analysis, a clonal expansion index was calculated for each public chain from normalized within-repertoire ranks of inferred template counts. In a later analysis, generation probabilities were computed using a VDJ recombination model fitted to out-of-frame rearrangements, and the results were checked against IGoR. A later analysis scored TCR-TCR, TCR-HLA and TCR-CMV co-occurrence with hypergeometric tests, applying a repertoire-size bias correction to TCR pairs. To estimate false discovery rates, a later analysis permuted the HLA or CMV assignments 20 times. In a later analysis, co-occurring TCRs were grouped with DBSCAN, and TCRdist sequence similarity was added when clustering was performed within HLA-allele-positive subsets. Co-occurrence clustering excluded repertoires with fewer than 30,000 or more than 120,000 public chains, plus five with anomalous nucleotide sharing. What TCRdb holds here is the immuneACCESS table cut down to in-frame rearrangements. Part of the clones is not present; checked against another copy, under half of the missing clones reflect an unresolved V gene, and the others are unexplained. V, J and clone size are taken as reported in that table, and D and trimming were inferred from the DNA itself. For this sample the table gives approximately 190,000 clones, of which around 85% were detected only once. The top ten constitute roughly 6.3% of the sample.

The CDR3 holds 18 amino acids from the cysteine to the phenylalanine. The CDR3 DNA has 54 bases and is translated from base 1. Trimming leaves V shorter by 4 bases and J shorter by 2 bases, with the junction holding 10 bases beyond the gene matches. Taken from the germline V gene, the CDR1 and CDR2 loops are SGDLS and YYNGEE. The sequencing sample was made of PBMCs. This receptor was taken from a man between 40 and 49 years old in good health and CMV-seropositive. The sequence links TRBV9 to TRBJ2-1, with 12 middle bases fitting TRBD2. The encoded CDR3 is CASSPRRTSGAPYNEQFF. The nucleotide sequence is given as TGTGCCAGCAGCCCTCGTAGGACTAGCGGGGCCCCCTACAATGAGCAGTTCTTC.